The 30 T cell receptor beta chains below all came from one sample that was sequenced in a study of blood T cell repertoires in COVID-19 (TCRdb year 2020). The library was produced with the immunoSEQ multiplex PCR assay. What TCRdb holds here is the immuneACCESS table cut down to in-frame rearrangements. Part of the clones is not present; checked against another copy, under half of the missing clones reflect an unresolved V gene, and the others are unexplained. For this sample there are roughly 330,000 clones; 80% to 90% appear just once. The top ten clones comprise approximately 5.3% of the sample. Sequenced sample: PBMCs or T cells enriched from blood (not recorded which). Every receptor here comes from a woman aged 25 to 39 who had recovered from COVID-19.

This rearrangement joins TRBV19 to TRBJ2-7; 7 bases line up with TRBD1. The CDR3 has 15 amino acids. Germline V CDR1 and CDR2: LNHDA, SQIVND (reference sequence). The V segment lost 6 bases and the J segment 1 base; nucleotides outside the gene matches: 9. CDR3 region: CASSPQGGSSYEQYF. CDR3 sequence (DNA): TGTGCCAGTAGCCCACAAGGGGGCTCATCCTACGAGCAGTACTTC. Based on the CDR3 plus reference TRBV19 and TRBJ2-7, the full variable domain is DGGITQSPKYLFRKEGQNVTLSCEQNLNHDAMYWYRQDPGQGLRLIYYSQIVNDFQKGDIAEGYSVSREKKESFPLTVTSAQKNPTAFYLCASSPQGGSSYEQYFGPGTRLTVT.

The V call is TRBV5-4, the J call TRBJ1-2; D possibly corresponds to TRBD1 (5 bases). V was cut by 1 base and J by 4 bases, with 17 bases left in between. This CDR3 is 16 amino acids long. Per the germline V gene, CDR1 is SGHNT and CDR2 is YYREEE (reference sequence). CDR3 residues: CASSLLGSRVSYGYTF. The DNA of the CDR3 is TGTGCCAGCAGCTTGTTGGGAAGCAGGGTCTCCTATGGCTACACCTTC.

V is TRBV19 and J is TRBJ2-1; 10 nucleotides match TRBD1. The germline V gene encodes CDR1 LNHDA and CDR2 SQIVND (reference sequence). Losses at the gene ends were 7 bases for V and 8 bases for J; bases not matched to a gene: 11. The CDR3 sequence is 15 residues long. In DNA, the CDR3 is TGTGCCAGTACCCATCGGGACAGGGGAGGGGATGAGCAGTTCTTC. Encoded protein: CASTHRDRGGDEQFF.

In its sample, this clone was seen once. The V call is TRBV7-9, the J call TRBJ1-1; TRBD1 is a possible D gene (6 bases). Trimming cost V 5 bases and J 0 bases, with 19 bases left between them. The CDR3 totals 17 residues. Looked up from germline, CDR1 is SEHNR and CDR2 is FQNEAQ (reference sequence). The CDR3 region has the DNA TGTGCCAGCAGCCCGCGTAGGCGGACAGTAATGAACACTGAAGCTTTCTTT. It encodes CASSPRRRTVMNTEAFF.

The genes are TRBV10-3 and TRBJ2-2; 9 bases agree with TRBD1. This CDR3 has 14 amino acids. The trim removed 10 bases at V and 5 bases at J, leaving 8 bases unmatched. CDR1 and CDR2 from the germline V gene are ENHRY and SYGVKD. CDR3 coding DNA: TGTGCCACCATGTTCGGGACAGGGACCGGGGAGCTGTTTTTT. Translated, it gives CATMFGTGTGELFF.

Notes on this clone: The sample holds other DNA sequences that translate to the same CDR3. The V and J genes are TRBV4-3 and TRBJ1-1, with D perhaps TRBD1 (5 bases). Trimming stripped 1 base from V and 1 base from J, with 7 bases between. The length of the CDR3 is 14 residues. Germline assignment: CDR1 LGHNA and CDR2 YSLEER. The CDR3 coding sequence is TGCGCCAGCAGCCAAGGGAGGGGGAACACTGAAGCTTTCTTT. Protein sequence: CASSQGRGNTEAFF.

The chain joins TRBV5-5 to TRBJ2-5; 9 bases are a match to TRBD1. CDR1 SGHKS and CDR2 YYEKEE come from the germline V gene (reference sequence). The CDR3 covers 16 residues. The V gene end was trimmed by 4 bases and the J gene end by 5 bases; junction bases not matched to a gene: 12. The CDR3 loop reads CASSAPPGTGKETQYF. The DNA of the CDR3 is TGTGCCAGCAGCGCACCCCCCGGGACAGGGAAGGAGACCCAGTACTTC.

The chain couples TRBV11-2 to TRBJ1-3; D ambiguous. Between the trimmed V and J ends, which lost 3 bases and 3 bases, there was a span of 9 bases. The germline V gene has CDR1 SGHAT and CDR2 FQNNGV. The CDR3 extends over 14 amino acids. The CDR3 here is CASSFQVGGNTIYF. DNA for the CDR3: TGTGCCAGCAGCTTCCAGGTCGGTGGAAACACCATATATTTT.

A few counts support this clone. The chain links TRBV5-1 to TRBJ2-7; 8 positions agree with TRBD1. Germline CDR1 is SGHRS and CDR2 is YFSETQ. The CDR3 extends over 17 amino acids. J was trimmed by 5 bases and V by 0 bases; bases with no gene match: 13. CDR3 amino acids: CASSLATSRTGKNEQYF. Written as DNA, the CDR3 is TGCGCCAGCAGCTTGGCAACGTCTCGGACAGGGAAGAACGAGCAGTACTTC.

Here the CDR3 DNA reads TGTGCCAGCAGAGCATACAGGGTCGGGAACTCACCCCTCCACTTT. Translating it yields CASRAYRVGNSPLHF. This chain uses TRBV6-5 with TRBJ1-6, with D perhaps matching TRBD1 (6 bases). Germline-derived CDR1 and CDR2 are MNHEY and SVGAGI. This CDR3 region has 15 residues. Trimming left V 6 bases short and J 10 bases short, with 19 bases between.

The gene calls are TRBV5-1 and TRBJ2-5; 8 nucleotides match TRBD1. Germline loops: CDR1 SGHRS, CDR2 YFSETQ. This CDR3 is built from 14 residues. The V gene end was trimmed by 0 bases and the J gene end by 5 bases; junction bases not matched to a gene: 3. The CDR3 DNA sequence: TGCGCCAGCAGCTTGGCAGGGGGCCCGGAGACCCAGTACTTC. Its protein product is CASSLAGGPETQYF.

The chain employs TRBV7-9 and TRBJ2-5; possibly TRBD2 for D (6 bases). This CDR3 spans 15 amino acids. Per germline, CDR1 SEHNR and CDR2 FQNEAQ (reference sequence). Trimming took 3 bases from V and 3 from J, leaving 14 bases between them. The DNA for the CDR3 is TGTGCCAGCAGCTTGGGACTCCCCTCAAAAGAGACCCAGTACTTC. It encodes CASSLGLPSKETQYF.

The CDR3 region is CSASTATSTGELFF. CDR3 coding DNA: TGCAGTGCTAGTACAGCTACGAGCACCGGGGAGCTGTTTTTT. This chain uses TRBV20-1 with TRBJ2-2; D unresolved. Between the trimmed V and J ends, which lost 3 bases and 4 bases, there was a span of 12 bases. The CDR3 sequence is 14 residues long. From germline, CDR1 is DFQATT and CDR2 SNEGSKA (reference sequence).

Points on this clone: At one boundary the junction diverges from the germline segment, which might be a read error. V is TRBV3-1 (or the pseudogene TRBV3-2) and J is TRBJ2-3, with 12 nucleotides matching TRBD2. The V gene's germline CDR1 is LGHDT and CDR2 YNNKEL (reference sequence). The CDR3 has 16 residues. The CDR3 spells CASSPRTSGATDTQYF. Here the CDR3 DNA reads TGTGCTAGCAGCCCCCGGACTAGCGGGGCTACAGATACGCAGTATTTT.

The chain combines TRBV7-8 with TRBJ2-7; D remains ambiguous. The ends were cut back, 2 bases at V and 2 bases at J, with 13 bases in the middle. Germline V gives CDR1 SGHVS, CDR2 FQNEAQ. The CDR3 sequence is 15 residues long. In nucleotides, the CDR3 is TGTGCCAGCAGCTTACGGGTGAACCTTCCCTACGAGCAGTACTTC. Residues: CASSLRVNLPYEQYF. Together with reference TRBV7-8 and TRBJ2-7, the CDR3 gives the full variable domain: GAGVSQSPRYKVAKRGQDVALRCDPISGHVSLFWYQQALGQGPEFLTYFQNEAQLDKSGLPSDRFFAERPEGSVSTLKIQRTQQEDSAVYLCASSLRVNLPYEQYFGPGTRLTVT.

This rearrangement joins TRBV20-1 to TRBJ1-5, with D possibly being TRBD1 (5 bases). Germline lookup yields CDR1 DFQATT and CDR2 SNEGSKA (reference sequence). CDR3 length: 14 amino acids. Trimming took 3 bases from V and 1 from J, leaving 10 bases between them. CDR3 region: CSASTRASNQPQHF. The DNA of the CDR3 is TGCAGTGCTAGTACCAGGGCCAGCAATCAGCCCCAGCATTTT.

The chain links TRBV29-1 to TRBJ1-2; D might be TRBD1 (5 bases). This CDR3 spans 12 amino acids. Trimming left V 3 bases short and J 8 bases short, with 13 bases between. Germline V gene data show CDR1 as SQVTM and CDR2 as ANQGSEA. CDR3 DNA: TGCAGCGTTGAGGCAGGGCCAAACGGCTACACCTTC. Protein product: CSVEAGPNGYTF.

The rearrangement joins TRBV19 to TRBJ1-2; D possibly corresponds to TRBD1 (6 bases). Trimming pared 0 bases from V and 6 bases from J, leaving 11 bases between. The CDR3 runs to 14 residues. Per germline, CDR1 LNHDA and CDR2 SQIVND (reference sequence). The CDR3 nucleotides read TGTGCCAGTAGTATAGATGGAACAGGGAATGGCTACACCTTC. It encodes CASSIDGTGNGYTF. The full variable domain, its missing parts supplied by reference TRBV19 and TRBJ1-2, is DGGITQSPKYLFRKEGQNVTLSCEQNLNHDAMYWYRQDPGQGLRLIYYSQIVNDFQKGDIAEGYSVSREKKESFPLTVTSAQKNPTAFYLCASSIDGTGNGYTFGSGTRLTVV.

This chain's CDR3 is CASSERLAGGRVRVTDTQYF. CDR3 bases: TGTGCCAGCAGCGAGAGACTAGCGGGGGGAAGGGTCAGAGTTACAGATACGCAGTATTTT. The chain recombines TRBV6-6 with TRBJ2-3; TRBD2 aligns across 13 bases. With V trimmed by 6 bases and J by 3 bases, 18 bases remained unmatched. Per the germline V gene, CDR1 is MNHNY and CDR2 is SVGAGI (reference sequence). The CDR3 has 20 amino acids.

At least ten counts were recorded for this clone. Other DNA sequences within the sample encode an identical CDR3. The chain joins TRBV29-1 to TRBJ1-1, with D perhaps TRBD1 (5 bases). V was shortened by 4 bases and J by 0 bases, with 15 bases between the two germline ends. Germline V CDR1 and CDR2: SQVTM, ANQGSEA. The CDR3 has 15 residues. The CDR3 loop reads CSVGAGWGMNTEAFF. The CDR3 DNA follows: TGCAGCGTTGGAGCGGGGTGGGGCATGAACACTGAAGCTTTCTTT.

This chain joins TRBV4-2 and TRBJ1-2; 7 bases fit TRBD1. This CDR3 region has 15 residues. V was clipped by 0 bases and J by 7 bases; unmatched bases: 8. Germline loops: CDR1 LGHNA, CDR2 YNFKEQ. The CDR3 spells CASSQDLKGAGGYTF. The CDR3 DNA sequence: TGTGCCAGCAGCCAAGATCTGAAGGGGGCAGGTGGCTACACCTTC.

The chain combines TRBV10-3 with TRBJ2-1; D might be TRBD1 (5 bases). V was cut by 4 bases and J by 4 bases, with 17 bases left in between. The germline CDR1 and CDR2 sequences are ENHRY and SYGVKD. The CDR3 loop spans 16 amino acids. The CDR3, as DNA: TGTGCCATCAGTGGGTCCGGCAGGGTAAAGTACAATGAGCAGTTCTTC. Translating it yields CAISGSGRVKYNEQFF.

The V and J genes are TRBV28 and TRBJ1-1; D gene uncertain. V was pared by 6 bases and J by 6 bases, with 20 bases between. Germline V gene lookup returns CDR1 MDHEN and CDR2 SYDVKM. This CDR3 has 15 residues. CDR3 DNA: TGTGCCAGCAGAGGGAGGAGCCTCCTAGCCCCTGAAGCTTTCTTT. As protein: CASRGRSLLAPEAFF.

The chain carries TRBV15 and TRBJ2-7, with D possibly TRBD2 on 5 matching bases. Germline V gives CDR1 LNHNV, CDR2 YYDKDF (reference sequence). This CDR3 is 14 amino acids long. Trimming left V 0 bases short and J 6 bases short, with 12 bases between. The CDR3 DNA reads TGTGCCACCAGCAGAGATTGGGAGTACAGCGAGCAGTACTTC. Translation gives CATSRDWEYSEQYF.

The rearrangement joins TRBV6-5 to TRBJ1-6; D unresolved. The CDR3 contains 13 residues. Germline assignment: CDR1 MNHEY and CDR2 SVGAGI. Trimming took off 4 bases at V and 4 bases at J, with 5 bases between the two ends. The CDR3 DNA reads as TGTGCCAGCAGTTCCGGGTATAATTCACCCCTCCACTTT. It translates to CASSSGYNSPLHF.

This chain joins TRBV2 and TRBJ2-7; TRBD1 matches at 9 bases. Germline CDR1 is SNHLY and CDR2 is FYNNEI. The CDR3 is 15 amino acids. Trimming removed 6 bases from V and 4 bases from J; junction bases left unmatched: 10. CDR3 sequence: CASSVAPGQGYEQYF. The CDR3 region has the DNA TGTGCCAGCAGCGTCGCCCCGGGACAGGGATACGAGCAGTACTTC.

The rearrangement uses TRBV13 and TRBJ1-1; 7 nucleotides match TRBD1. V was clipped by 4 bases and J by 4 bases; unmatched bases: 3. This CDR3 contains 13 residues. CDR1 is PRHDT and CDR2 is FYEKMQ in the germline V gene (reference sequence). CDR3 loop: CASSSNRGTEAFF. The CDR3 nucleotides are TGTGCCAGCAGCTCCAACAGGGGCACTGAAGCTTTCTTT.

This chain uses TRBV30 with TRBJ2-7; no reliable D call. V was clipped by 1 base and J by 5 bases, with 6 bases between them. Germline CDR1 GTSNPN, CDR2 SVGIG (reference sequence). The CDR3 is 11 amino acids. DNA for the CDR3: TGTGCCTGGAGTGAAGCAAACGAGCAGTACTTC. Its translation: CAWSEANEQYF.

J is TRBJ1-5 and V is TRBV5-6; TRBD1 might be the D (6 bases). This CDR3 comprises 14 residues. Germline CDR1 reads SGHDT; CDR2 reads YYEEEE. V was cut by 2 bases and J by 3 bases, with 9 bases left in between. CDR3 bases: TGTGCCAGCAGCTTAGGACAGCACAATCAGCCCCAGCATTTT. Amino acid sequence: CASSLGQHNQPQHF.

The rearrangement links TRBV11-1 to TRBJ2-7; D perhaps matches TRBD2 (5 bases). Trimming took off 4 bases at V and 7 bases at J, with 14 bases between the two ends. Germline V gene sequence: CDR1 SGHAT, CDR2 FQDESV (reference sequence). This CDR3 is 13 amino acids long. The CDR3 reads CASSSSPRGEQYF. In DNA form, the CDR3 reads TGTGCCAGCAGCTCGAGCCCCCGAGGGGAGCAGTACTTC.